These T cell receptor beta chains were read from a single sample in a study of blood T cells in healthy people across ages. TCRdb re-analysed the 5' RACE reads in MiXCR, keeping a single row per CDR3 protein. The table includes some 710,000 distinct CDR3 sequences, roughly 46% detected once. The sequenced sample was blood. The receptors were gathered from a man older than 75 in good health. CDR3s include the opening cysteine and the closing phenylalanine or tryptophan. A D gene is named only where the DNA matches it firmly. For some rows the clone size is stated as once, few or many, or as a class when expanded; others skip it.

d_gene: NA; v_gene: TRBV7-9; abundance: NA; j_gene: TRBJ2-7; CDR3nt: TGTGCCAGCAGCTTAGGGAGGGGGCAGCGAAACTTCTACAATGAGCAGTACTTC; CDR3aa: CASSLGRGQRNFYNEQYF
d_gene: NA; v_gene: TRBV10-3; abundance: NA; j_gene: TRBJ1-2; CDR3nt: TGTGCCATCAGTGAAGGCGGGAATAACTATGGCTACACCTTC; CDR3aa: CAISEGGNNYGYTF
d_gene: NA; v_gene: TRBV7-2; abundance: few; j_gene: TRBJ1-6; CDR3nt: TGTGCCAGCAGCCTCTCGGGACTCCCAAATTCACCCCTCCACTTT; CDR3aa: CASSLSGLPNSPLHF
d_gene: NA; v_gene: TRBV7-9; abundance: once; j_gene: TRBJ2-1; CDR3nt: TGTGCCAGCAGCGACTCCCGGGTCGCATCTCGGAGGAATGAGCAGTTCTTC; CDR3aa: CASSDSRVASRRNEQFF
d_gene: TRBD2; v_gene: TRBV24-1; abundance: NA; j_gene: TRBJ2-3; CDR3nt: TGTGCCACCAGTGGTCTAGCGGGAGTCGCAGATACGCAGTATTTT; CDR3aa: CATSGLAGVADTQYF
d_gene: NA; v_gene: TRBV5-1; abundance: NA; j_gene: TRBJ2-7; CDR3nt: TGCGCCAGCAGCTTGAGAGCGGGTACGACCTACGAGCAGTACTTC; CDR3aa: CASSLRAGTTYEQYF
d_gene: TRBD2; v_gene: TRBV2; abundance: NA; j_gene: TRBJ2-1; CDR3nt: TGTGCCAGCATGGGCGGGAGGGAGGCTGAGCAGTTCTTC; CDR3aa: CASMGGREAEQFF
d_gene: NA; v_gene: TRBV29-1; abundance: few; j_gene: TRBJ1-5; CDR3nt: TGCAGCGTTGGTCAGGTGGGTCAGCCCCAGCATTTT; CDR3aa: CSVGQVGQPQHF
d_gene: NA; v_gene: TRBV29-1; abundance: NA; j_gene: TRBJ1-1; CDR3nt: TGCAGCGTTAAGACCCAAGGGGACACTGAAGCTTTCTTT; CDR3aa: CSVKTQGDTEAFF
d_gene: NA; v_gene: TRBV28; abundance: many; j_gene: TRBJ2-1; CDR3nt: TGTGCCAGCAGTTTCCCCGGTTCTACCTACAATGAGCAGTTCTTC; CDR3aa: CASSFPGSTYNEQFF
d_gene: TRBD2; v_gene: TRBV5-8; abundance: NA; j_gene: TRBJ2-1; CDR3nt: TGTGCCAGCAGTCTGGGACTAGCGGGTTTCAATGAGCAGTTCTTC; CDR3aa: CASSLGLAGFNEQFF
d_gene: NA; v_gene: TRBV4-3; abundance: NA; j_gene: TRBJ2-5; CDR3nt: TGCGCCAGCAGCCAAGATTGGGGGGTACAGCAAGAGACCCAGTACTTC; CDR3aa: CASSQDWGVQQETQYF
d_gene: TRBD1; v_gene: TRBV5-1; abundance: NA; j_gene: TRBJ2-1; CDR3nt: TGCGCCAGCAGCTTGGCCCCAGGGGGCGGTGAGCAGTTCTTC; CDR3aa: CASSLAPGGGEQFF
d_gene: NA; v_gene: TRBV5-6; abundance: NA; j_gene: TRBJ1-2; CDR3nt: TGTGCCAGCAGCTTCTCTTCGCAGGCCTATGGCTACACCTTC; CDR3aa: CASSFSSQAYGYTF
d_gene: TRBD2; v_gene: TRBV12-3/TRBV12-4; abundance: NA; j_gene: TRBJ2-3; CDR3nt: TGTGCCAGCGGTGGGACTAGCGGTCAGCACAGATACGCGTATTTT; CDR3aa: CASGGTSGQHRYAYF
d_gene: NA; v_gene: TRBV4-2; abundance: NA; j_gene: TRBJ2-1; CDR3nt: TGTGCCAGCAGCCGAGTACTAGAAAATGAGCAGTTCTTC; CDR3aa: CASSRVLENEQFF
d_gene: NA; v_gene: TRBV3-1; abundance: many; j_gene: TRBJ1-6; CDR3nt: TGTGCCAGCAGCCCGAGTTTTCCGAATTCACCCCTCCACTTT; CDR3aa: CASSPSFPNSPLHF
d_gene: NA; v_gene: TRBV2; abundance: NA; j_gene: TRBJ1-1; CDR3nt: TGTGCCAGCAACGTCCTAATGAACACTGAAGCTTTCTTT; CDR3aa: CASNVLMNTEAFF
d_gene: NA; v_gene: TRBV7-2; abundance: NA; j_gene: TRBJ2-7; CDR3nt: TGTGCCAGCAGCTTAGAGGGGCCCGGGTTCGAGCAGTACTTC; CDR3aa: CASSLEGPGFEQYF
d_gene: TRBD2; v_gene: TRBV4-1; abundance: NA; j_gene: TRBJ2-7; CDR3nt: TGCGCTAGCAGCCAGGACAAAGCGGGAGGATTTTACGAGCAGTACTTC; CDR3aa: CASSQDKAGGFYEQYF
d_gene: NA; v_gene: TRBV20-1; abundance: NA; j_gene: TRBJ2-5; CDR3nt: TGCAGTGCTAGAGACAGGACAGCGCGGGAGACCCAGTACTTC; CDR3aa: CSARDRTARETQYF
d_gene: NA; v_gene: TRBV18; abundance: NA; j_gene: TRBJ2-7; CDR3nt: TGTGCCAGCTCACCCCTAGGACAGAATTCCTACGAGCAGTACTTC; CDR3aa: CASSPLGQNSYEQYF
d_gene: TRBD2; v_gene: TRBV10-3; abundance: NA; j_gene: TRBJ2-3; CDR3nt: TGTGCCATCAGTGAAGCGGGAAGCACAGATACGCAGTATTTT; CDR3aa: CAISEAGSTDTQYF
d_gene: NA; v_gene: TRBV4-1; abundance: few; j_gene: TRBJ2-3; CDR3nt: TGCGCCAGCAGCCAACTCTACCAGGGAGTAGATACGCAGTATTTT; CDR3aa: CASSQLYQGVDTQYF
d_gene: NA; v_gene: TRBV18; abundance: NA; j_gene: TRBJ1-2; CDR3nt: TGTGCCAGCTCACGGGCACAGGAGATACCCTATGGCTACACCTTC; CDR3aa: CASSRAQEIPYGYTF
d_gene: TRBD2; v_gene: TRBV6-2/TRBV6-3; abundance: few; j_gene: TRBJ2-7; CDR3nt: TGTGCCAGCAGCCGGCGGGAGGTAACCTACGAGCAGTACTTC; CDR3aa: CASSRREVTYEQYF
d_gene: NA; v_gene: TRBV24-1; abundance: few; j_gene: TRBJ1-1; CDR3nt: TGTGCCACCAGTGACACACAGGGGAACACTGAAGCTTTCTTT; CDR3aa: CATSDTQGNTEAFF
d_gene: TRBD2; v_gene: TRBV7-8; abundance: NA; j_gene: TRBJ2-3; CDR3nt: TGTGCCAGCAGCTTAACCTCAGCGGGAGGGCCTCTCCGCACAGATACGCAGTATTTT; CDR3aa: CASSLTSAGGPLRTDTQYF
d_gene: NA; v_gene: TRBV20-1; abundance: NA; j_gene: TRBJ2-5; CDR3nt: TGCAGTGCTCAGAGACAGGTCCAAGAGACCCAGTACTTC; CDR3aa: CSAQRQVQETQYF
d_gene: TRBD1; v_gene: TRBV5-1; abundance: many; j_gene: TRBJ2-7; CDR3nt: TGCGCCAGCAGCCTTATCCCGGGACAGGGGACTTACGAGCAGTACTTC; CDR3aa: CASSLIPGQGTYEQYF
d_gene: TRBD2; v_gene: TRBV15; abundance: NA; j_gene: TRBJ2-1; CDR3nt: TGTGCCACCAGCAGAGATAGTAGCGGGAGGATCACCTACAATGAGCAGTTCTTC; CDR3aa: CATSRDSSGRITYNEQFF
d_gene: NA; v_gene: TRBV29-1; abundance: NA; j_gene: TRBJ1-3; CDR3nt: TGCAGCGTCGAGGGTGGAAACACCATATATTTT; CDR3aa: CSVEGGNTIYF
d_gene: NA; v_gene: TRBV5-1; abundance: few; j_gene: TRBJ2-7; CDR3nt: TGCGCCAGCAGCCGGGACAGCGGGACTTCCTACGAGCAGTACTTC; CDR3aa: CASSRDSGTSYEQYF
d_gene: NA; v_gene: TRBV10-3; abundance: many; j_gene: TRBJ2-1; CDR3nt: TGTGCCATCAGTGAGTTAAATCAGCGGGATGAGCAGTTCTTC; CDR3aa: CAISELNQRDEQFF
d_gene: NA; v_gene: TRBV6-2/TRBV6-3; abundance: few; j_gene: TRBJ2-5; CDR3nt: TGTGCCAGCAGCCAGCAGGGGGGAGAGACCCAGTACTTC; CDR3aa: CASSQQGGETQYF
d_gene: TRBD1; v_gene: TRBV9; abundance: once; j_gene: TRBJ1-2; CDR3nt: TGTGCCAGCAGCGCAGCCGCGGGACAGGGTTATGGCTACACCTTC; CDR3aa: CASSAAAGQGYGYTF
d_gene: TRBD1; v_gene: TRBV12-5; abundance: once; j_gene: TRBJ2-7; CDR3nt: TGTGCTAGTGCTCAGGGACAGGGTGAGGTCTACGAGCAGTACTTC; CDR3aa: CASAQGQGEVYEQYF
d_gene: NA; v_gene: TRBV20-1; abundance: NA; j_gene: TRBJ1-4; CDR3nt: TGCAGTGCTGGAGATCACAATGAAAAACTGTTTTTT; CDR3aa: CSAGDHNEKLFF
d_gene: TRBD2; v_gene: TRBV5-1; abundance: few; j_gene: TRBJ2-7; CDR3nt: TGCGCCAGCAGACCCCAGGGAGGGAACTCCTACGAGCAGTACTTC; CDR3aa: CASRPQGGNSYEQYF
d_gene: NA; v_gene: TRBV29-1; abundance: once; j_gene: TRBJ2-7; CDR3nt: TGCAGCGTTGAAGGACTCCGGGACACAGCCTACGAGCAGTACTTC; CDR3aa: CSVEGLRDTAYEQYF
d_gene: NA; v_gene: TRBV12-3/TRBV12-4; abundance: once; j_gene: TRBJ2-3; CDR3nt: TGTGCCAGCAGTCTTGGCTGGGGGGAAACAGATACGCAGTATTTT; CDR3aa: CASSLGWGETDTQYF
d_gene: NA; v_gene: TRBV21-1; abundance: few; j_gene: TRBJ2-1; CDR3nt: TGTGCCAGCAGCAGTCGGAGGTTCTCCTACAATGAGCAGTTCTTC; CDR3aa: CASSSRRFSYNEQFF
d_gene: NA; v_gene: TRBV20-1; abundance: few; j_gene: TRBJ2-7; CDR3nt: TGCAGTGCTAGAGCTGGGGGCCCCTTTCTGGACGAGCAGTACTTC; CDR3aa: CSARAGGPFLDEQYF
d_gene: NA; v_gene: TRBV6-1; abundance: NA; j_gene: TRBJ2-3; CDR3nt: TGTGCCAGCAGTGTGACGGGACTCCGCACAGATACGCAGTATTTT; CDR3aa: CASSVTGLRTDTQYF
d_gene: TRBD2; v_gene: TRBV27; abundance: NA; j_gene: TRBJ2-3; CDR3nt: TGTGCCAGCAGTTTACGGGCCGGGAGGGCAGATACGCAGTATTTT; CDR3aa: CASSLRAGRADTQYF
d_gene: NA; v_gene: TRBV20-1; abundance: few; j_gene: TRBJ2-3; CDR3nt: TGCAGTGCTACCAGGGACACAGATACGCAGTATTTT; CDR3aa: CSATRDTDTQYF
d_gene: NA; v_gene: TRBV10-3; abundance: NA; j_gene: TRBJ2-1; CDR3nt: TGTGCCATCAGTGAGTGGGCGCGAGGAGAGAATGAGCAGTTCTTC; CDR3aa: CAISEWARGENEQFF
d_gene: NA; v_gene: TRBV5-1; abundance: many; j_gene: TRBJ2-5; CDR3nt: TGCGCCAGCAGCATACAGGGTGGGGAGACCCAGTACTTC; CDR3aa: CASSIQGGETQYF
d_gene: TRBD2; v_gene: TRBV29-1; abundance: many; j_gene: TRBJ2-5; CDR3nt: TGCAGCGTTCTCCCCACGGGAGGAGAGACCCAGTACTTC; CDR3aa: CSVLPTGGETQYF
d_gene: NA; v_gene: TRBV7-9; abundance: NA; j_gene: TRBJ2-4; CDR3nt: TGTGCCAGCAGCCCCGACCTTAACAATGAGCAGTACTTC; CDR3aa: CASSPDLNNEQYF
d_gene: NA; v_gene: TRBV6-6; abundance: few; j_gene: TRBJ1-6; CDR3nt: TGTGCCAGCAGTGTTGAGCAGGGAATTAATTCACCCCTCCACTTT; CDR3aa: CASSVEQGINSPLHF
d_gene: TRBD1; v_gene: TRBV5-1; abundance: many; j_gene: TRBJ2-1; CDR3nt: TGCGCCAGCAGCTTGCTAGGGACAGGGAGTTACAATGAGCAGTTCTTC; CDR3aa: CASSLLGTGSYNEQFF
d_gene: NA; v_gene: TRBV28; abundance: NA; j_gene: TRBJ1-4; CDR3nt: TGTGCCAGCAGTCCCAGGATAGGAGGGTCGTTAGTACTGTTTTTT; CDR3aa: CASSPRIGGSLVLFF